This T cell receptor beta chain was captured by sequencing in a study of T-cell memory formation after mild COVID-19 (dated by TCRdb to the early 2020s). In the study overall: TCR sequence clusters from the two donors were largely donor specific. In a couple of donors, T-cell clones that expanded and contracted after mild COVID-19 were followed by sequencing TCRalpha and TCRbeta repertoires longitudinally. The cohort comprised two young, previously healthy adult volunteers, one female and one male. Overall study results and their limits: Contracting CD4+ clones turned up mainly in the CM and EM memory subsets, whereas EMRA was where CD8+ clones were enriched. Clones that contracted from day 15 to 85 showed balanced CD4/CD8 phenotypes, whereas a second wave of clones that expanded from day 15 to 37 leaned towards CD4+. SARS-CoV-2 specificity of the second-wave clones peaking on day 37 was not confirmed. Some responding clones were detected in pre-infection memory, suggesting pre-existing cross-reactive memory T cells joined the SARS-CoV-2 response. Only a couple of mild cases were covered by the study, and larger cohorts that include severe cases with pre-infection samples were considered necessary.

Sequencing relied on an Illumina NovaSeq 6000. TCRalpha and TCRbeta cDNA libraries were constructed by 5'RACE with constant-segment primers, with sample barcodes and unique molecular identifiers being introduced. Trizol reagent was used to extract RNA from every sample. Library amplification was performed in two PCR steps, and a second sample barcode and Illumina TruSeq adapters were introduced in the second step. Libraries were sequenced on an Illumina NovaSeq with 2 x 150 bp paired-end reads. The study's own analysis went as follows. The reads were demultiplexed and collapsed into UMI-guided consensus sequences using migec v1.2.7. Using mixcr v2.1.11, UMI consensuses were aligned to TRA and TRB V and J templates and then assembled into clonotypes. Expanded or contracted clonotypes were those called significant by both edgeR and NoisET, with noise models trained on biological replicates. For edgeR calls, the cutoffs were a false discovery rate-adjusted p below 0.01 and a log2 fold-change threshold of 1. PCA with hierarchical clustering of max-normalized trajectories of the 1000 most abundant clonotypes was used as exploratory dynamics analysis. Separately sequenced CD4+ and CD8+ repertoires were used to assign a CD4 or CD8 phenotype to each responding clone. Using fastp at Q25 and MiXCR, TCRdb reprocessed the public reads and kept productive beta chains. Merged by CDR3 protein, the rows form single entries marked with the most common genes and DNA. These V and J calls are TCRdb output, not the study's own analysis. The table for this sample lists around 310,000 distinct CDR3 sequences; 20% to 25% of them were counted only once. The leading ten clones occupy around 20% of the sample.

CDR1 MNHEY and CDR2 SVGEGT were looked up in the germline V gene. The CDR3 spans 16 residues, from the cysteine through the phenylalanine. Of all the DNA, just the CDR3 is kept, 48 bases in frame from base 1. After removal of 6 bases from V and 2 bases from J, the junction retains 8 bases not matched to a gene. PBMCs were isolated by Ficoll-Paque density gradient centrifugation. Points on this clonotype: This receptor's antigen is unknown. One base away there is no much larger clone; base qualities are not given.

Recombination linked TRBV6-2 or TRBV6-3 to TRBJ2-1; the junction holds 9 bases that match TRBD2. Sequencing was carried out using PBMCs or a T cell subset sorted from them (not recorded which). This TCR derives from a man aged 18 to 30 who had mild COVID-19 (a few samples of this study predate the infection). The sample titles of this study are shuffled in the database, so cell type and time point are left out; the donor was told from shared clones. The DNA sequence follows: TGTGCCAGCAGCCCTAATAGCGGGGGTCCCTACAATGAGCAGTTCTTC. This codes for CASSPNSGGPYNEQFF.